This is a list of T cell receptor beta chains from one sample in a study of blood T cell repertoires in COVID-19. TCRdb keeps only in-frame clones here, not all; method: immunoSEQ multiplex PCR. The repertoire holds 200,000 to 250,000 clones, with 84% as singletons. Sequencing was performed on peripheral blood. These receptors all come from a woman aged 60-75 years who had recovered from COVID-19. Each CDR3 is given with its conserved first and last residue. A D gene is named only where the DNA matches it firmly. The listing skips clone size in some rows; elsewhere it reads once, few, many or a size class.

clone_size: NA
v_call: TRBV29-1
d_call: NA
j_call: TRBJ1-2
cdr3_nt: TGCAGCGCTGAGGACGGGGATTTAGGCTACACCTTC
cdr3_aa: CSAEDGDLGYTF

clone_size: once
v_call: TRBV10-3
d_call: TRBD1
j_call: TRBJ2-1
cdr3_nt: TGTGCCATCAGTATGGGACAGGGGTCCGACAATGAGCAGTTCTTC
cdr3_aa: CAISMGQGSDNEQFF

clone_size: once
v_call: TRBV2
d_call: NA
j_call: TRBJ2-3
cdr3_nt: TGTGCCAGCAGCGGTACTTGGTCTACGCAGTATTTT
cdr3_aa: CASSGTWSTQYF

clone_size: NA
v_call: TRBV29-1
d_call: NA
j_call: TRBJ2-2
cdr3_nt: TGCAGCGTTGAACCCCTGACAGGCACCGGGGAGCTGTTTTTT
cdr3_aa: CSVEPLTGTGELFF

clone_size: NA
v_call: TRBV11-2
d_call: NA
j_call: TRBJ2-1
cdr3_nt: TGTGCCAGCAGCTCGTCCCAGGGGGGAGTCAATGAGCAGTTCTTC
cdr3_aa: CASSSSQGGVNEQFF

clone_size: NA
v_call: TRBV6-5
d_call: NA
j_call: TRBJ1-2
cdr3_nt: TGTGCCAGCAGAAACTCCGGCTGGGGCTCCTATGGCTACACCTTC
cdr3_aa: CASRNSGWGSYGYTF

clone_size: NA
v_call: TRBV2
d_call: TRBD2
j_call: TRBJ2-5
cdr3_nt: TGTGCCAGCAGTAAGCGGGGGGTAGACCTCTTACAAGAGACCCAGTACTTC
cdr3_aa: CASSKRGVDLLQETQYF

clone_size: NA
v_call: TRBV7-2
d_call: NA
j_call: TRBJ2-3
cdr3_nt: TGTGCCAGCAGCTTCGTCAGGGCGCAGTATTTT
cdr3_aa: CASSFVRAQYF

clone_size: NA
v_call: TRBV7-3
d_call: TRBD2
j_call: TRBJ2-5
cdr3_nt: TGTGCCAGCAGCCCGGGGCGGGGGGGCCTTGAGACCCAGTACTTC
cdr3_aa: CASSPGRGGLETQYF

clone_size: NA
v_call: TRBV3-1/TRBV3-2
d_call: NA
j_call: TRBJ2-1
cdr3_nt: TGTGCCAGCAGCCGAGTCGGGAGTAGCTACAATGAGCAGTTCTTC
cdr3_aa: CASSRVGSSYNEQFF

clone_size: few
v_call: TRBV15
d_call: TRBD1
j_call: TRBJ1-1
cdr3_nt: TGTGCCACCAGAAAGGGACAGACGAACACTGAAGCTTTCTTT
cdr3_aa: CATRKGQTNTEAFF

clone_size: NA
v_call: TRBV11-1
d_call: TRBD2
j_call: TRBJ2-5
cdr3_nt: TGTGCCAGCAGCCCCGATCTGCGGGGGTTCCAAGAGACCCAGTACTTC
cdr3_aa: CASSPDLRGFQETQYF

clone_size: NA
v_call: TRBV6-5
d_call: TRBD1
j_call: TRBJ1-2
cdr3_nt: TGTGCCAGCAGGCGCCGGGACAGAGCTACGGGCTACACCTTC
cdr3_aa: CASRRRDRATGYTF

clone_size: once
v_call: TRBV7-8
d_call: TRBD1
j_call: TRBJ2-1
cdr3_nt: TGTGCCAGCAGCCCAGGGACAGGGTCAGCGGATGAGCAGTTCTTC
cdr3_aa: CASSPGTGSADEQFF

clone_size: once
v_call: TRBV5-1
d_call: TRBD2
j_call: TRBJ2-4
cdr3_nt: TGCGCCAGCAGCTTGGAAGCGGGGAAAAACATTCAGTACTTC
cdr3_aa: CASSLEAGKNIQYF

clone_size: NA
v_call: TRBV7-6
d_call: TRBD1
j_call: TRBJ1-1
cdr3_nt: TGTGCCAGCAGACAACAGGGGGAAGCTTTCTTT
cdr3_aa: CASRQQGEAFF

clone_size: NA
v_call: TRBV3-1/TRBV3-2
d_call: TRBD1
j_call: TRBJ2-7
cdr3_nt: TGTGCCAGCAGCCAAGGTATGGGGACAGGAGTCTTC
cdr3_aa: CASSQGMGTGVF

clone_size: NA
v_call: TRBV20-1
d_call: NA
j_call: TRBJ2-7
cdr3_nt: TGCAGTGCCAGTGGGGGTACGGCAGGGGCCCTCCACGAGCAGTACTTC
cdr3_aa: CSASGGTAGALHEQYF